This entry features one T cell receptor (beta chain) sequence. This clonotype was counted once. The target of this receptor is not known. A much larger clonotype is one base distant, so this may be a read error. Donors were 39 systemically healthy Caucasian individuals from Russia aged about 6 to 100 years. Each donor gave ten milliliters of peripheral blood, collected into EDTA-treated Vacutainer tubes. Ficoll-Paque density-gradient centrifugation was used to isolate PBMCs, with at least 7 million per sample. Total RNA was extracted from PBMCs with Trizol reagent, with at least 5 micrograms obtained per sample. For every donor, flow cytometry on a PBMC aliquot measured the percentage of naive CD45RAhigh/CD27high T cells. The library came from 5' RACE. Sequencer: Illumina HiSeq 2500. A second PCR of roughly 6 to 11 cycles was performed with a sample-barcoded 5' primer and a J-beta primer mix. Each TCR beta cDNA molecule received a unique molecular identifier from a template-switch 5' adaptor carrying 12 random nucleotides. Each sample yielded at least 3 million CDR3-containing paired-end reads. First-strand cDNA synthesis was performed from all RNA using the Mint cDNA synthesis kit, with priming by a TRBC-specific oligonucleotide. After uracil-DNA glycosylase treatment, a first 18-cycle PCR used universal primers M1SS and BC2_uni_R on all cDNA. The source study handled its data this way. For normalization, 1 million high-quality reads were randomly selected from each sample, with every read carrying a distinct molecular identifier. Reads sharing molecular identifiers were discarded rather than binned into consensus sequences. MiTCR, set to a Q25 quality threshold and the strictest error-elimination algorithm, was used for CDR3 identification, clonotype clustering and error correction. Lower-bound total TCR beta diversity was estimated with a nonparametric unseen species model using Euler transformation. TCRdb passed the public sequencing reads through fastp at Q25 and MiXCR, retaining productive beta sequences. Entries are consolidated by CDR3 protein sequence, retaining the most common genes and DNA. The V and J calls here are based on TCRdb, not the publication. Recorded for this sample are 1.5 million or so distinct CDR3 sequences; 42% of them occurred a single time. Jointly, the top ten make up under 8% of the sample.

This sample stems from a study of blood T cells in healthy people across ages (dated by TCRdb to the mid-2010s). Regarding the research as a whole: In model experiments, roughly one uniquely barcoded TCR beta cDNA molecule per two T cells was captured by template switching. To avoid experimental bias, donors of different ages were spread randomly across the sequencing lanes. Using deep sequencing normalized with unique cDNA molecular identifiers, the study measured how TCR beta repertoire diversity changes with age. Four age groups were formed from the donors: young (average approximately 16 years), middle-aged (roughly 38), aged (62) and long-lived (around 82). The study analyzed two additional independent replicas of 1 million unique cDNA reads from the same blood draw for two donors, one aged 18 to 29 and one aged 80 or older. What the work shows at the level of the full study, not this receptor alone: Estimates of total diversity based on one million sequenced T cells were considered lower bounds and underestimates. Compared with the aged group, more naive CD4+ T cells, fewer expanded clones and increased TCR diversity were shown by the long-lived group, suggesting age selection. Observed TCR beta diversity per million T cells fell roughly linearly with age, and a significant reduction was already apparent by age around 40. Since profiling was done on bulk unsorted PBMCs, naive and antigen-experienced compartments could not be conclusively compared. Observed TCR beta diversity correlated strongly with the percentage of naive T cells measured by flow cytometry. Because donor CMV infection status was unknown, age-related changes in expanded clonotypes were potentially confounded.

Reading from cysteine to phenylalanine, the CDR3 counts 15 amino acids. CDR3 DNA is the only sequence kept; it has 45 bases, read in frame from the first base. The germline V gene provides CDR1 SQVTM and CDR2 ANQGSEA. The rearrangement joined TRBV29-1 to TRBJ2-1, and 7 junctional nucleotides match TRBD2. This clonotype was obtained from a woman aged 18-30 years in good health. Material: blood. The CDR3 has the sequence CSVVRAGASYNKQFF. The bases read TGCAGCGTTGTCAGGGCGGGAGCGTCCTACAATAAGCAGTTCTTC.